This T cell receptor beta chain was profiled in a study of cytotoxic CD8 clonotypes in ibrutinib-treated CLL. Overall study: The patients comprised about eleven relapsed/refractory and about 15 treatment-naive cases, some 17 IGHV unmutated. Median treatment time before response sampling was 12 months, range 6 to 36. Whole-study findings and limits: Sampling schedules were unmatched across sustained-remission and progressing patients. Baseline clonality exceeded age-matched healthy donors and tracked circulating CD8+ T-cell counts.

Comments on this clone: The antigen is undetermined.

Profiled with immunoSEQ multiplex PCR; TCRdb holds only in-frame clones, not every one. The sample includes over 110,000 clones, approximately 89% of them seen just once. Germline V gene lookup returns CDR1 MNHNS and CDR2 SASEGT. This CDR3 comprises 12 residues. V lost 8 bases and J lost 8, with 13 bases in between. This specimen was PBMCs, taken after 12 months of ibrutinib treatment. V and J are TRBV6-1 and TRBJ1-3, with D unclear. This sequence was found in a human donor with chronic lymphocytic leukemia. In DNA form, the CDR3 reads TGTGCCAGCGCCGAGAGTTGGGACACCATATATTTT. Its protein product is CASAESWDTIYF.